This T cell receptor beta chain was sequenced for a study of T cells after yellow fever vaccination. Study outcomes and limitations: Some clonotypes, a small share, were shared between CD4 and CD8 compartments.

As TCR cDNA was made by 5'RACE template switching, a universal primer site and UMIs were added. Via MiXCR, TCRdb re-called the 5' RACE reads, giving one row per CDR3 protein. The sample contains 300,000 to 350,000 distinct CDR3 sequences, approximately 4.3% of which appear only once. This clonotype was found many times. The antigen is not known. The sample here was PBMCs, taken 15 days after the yellow fever booster vaccination. This sequence originates from a man younger than 35 who received the YFV17D yellow fever vaccine.

CDR3 sequence: CASSAPGGIGNTIYF. The CDR3 DNA follows: TGTGCCAGCAGTGCGCCCGGGGGTATAGGAAACACCATATATTTT. The chain uses TRBV6-5 and TRBJ1-3; tentatively, D is TRBD1 (5 bases). In germline, CDR1 is MNHEY, CDR2 SVGAGI. CDR3 length: 15 residues. Trimming took off 5 bases at V and 4 bases at J, with 15 bases between the two ends.